The entry that follows covers one TCR beta chain sequence. This entry is derived from a study of blood T cell repertoires in COVID-19. Study as a whole: COVID-19 samples from acute and convalescent phases originated in the United States, Italy and Spain. Sources were T cells, B-cell-depleted T cells, or PBMCs; the material itself was cDNA or gDNA.

Original processing methods: Quantification of nucleated cells was approximated via reference gene primer amplification. The repertoire was sequenced with immunoSEQ multiplex PCR; TCRdb's copy has only in-frame clones and lacks some. For V, J and clone size, that table is used; D and trimming come from the DNA. The sample lists tens of thousands of clones; roughly four fifths were seen once. The CDR3 is 17 residues long. J gave up 1 base and V 3 bases, and 7 bases lay outside the gene matches. Germline values: CDR1 SNHLY, CDR2 FYNNEI. The genes are TRBV2 and TRBJ2-1, with TRBD1 identical over 9 bases. Sequenced material: peripheral blood. This receptor was taken from a man aged 55 to 69 with active COVID-19. CDR3 in amino acids: CASSDERGTGSYNEQFF. As DNA, the CDR3 is TGTGCCAGCAGTGACGAAAGGGGGACAGGGTCCTACAATGAGCAGTTCTTC. Variable domain in full (rest from reference TRBV2 and TRBJ2-1): EPEVTQTPSHQVTQMGQEVILRCVPISNHLYFYWYRQILGQKVEFLVSFYNNEISEKSEIFDDQFSVERPDGSNFTLKIRSTKLEDSAMYFCASSDERGTGSYNEQFFGPGTRLTVL.